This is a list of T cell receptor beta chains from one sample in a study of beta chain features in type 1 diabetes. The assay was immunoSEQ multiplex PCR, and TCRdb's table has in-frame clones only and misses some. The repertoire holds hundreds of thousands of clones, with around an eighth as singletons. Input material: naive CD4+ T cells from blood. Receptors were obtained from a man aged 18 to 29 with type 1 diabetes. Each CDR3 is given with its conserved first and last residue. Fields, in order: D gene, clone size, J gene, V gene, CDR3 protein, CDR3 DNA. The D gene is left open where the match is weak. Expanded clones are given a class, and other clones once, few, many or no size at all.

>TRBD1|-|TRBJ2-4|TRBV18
CASSPNSGTAQNIQYF
TGTGCCAGCTCACCAAATTCCGGGACAGCACAAAACATTCAGTACTTC
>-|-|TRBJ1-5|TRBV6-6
CASSYPDSNQPQHF
TGTGCCAGCAGTTACCCAGACAGCAATCAGCCCCAGCATTTT
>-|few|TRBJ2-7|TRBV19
CASSIGGEQYF
TGTGCCAGTAGTATTGGGGGCGAGCAGTACTTC
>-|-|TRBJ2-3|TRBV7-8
CASSLGTDTQYF
TGTGCCAGCAGCTTGGGCACAGATACGCAGTATTTT
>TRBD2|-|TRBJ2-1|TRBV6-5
CASSYSAASGANEQFF
TGTGCCAGCAGTTACAGTGCGGCTAGCGGGGCTAATGAGCAGTTCTTC
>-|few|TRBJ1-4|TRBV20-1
CSAFREKLFF
TGCAGTGCTTTTCGGGAAAAACTGTTTTTT
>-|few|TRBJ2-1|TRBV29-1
CSVEGTLYNEQFF
TGCAGCGTTGAGGGGACACTATACAATGAGCAGTTCTTC
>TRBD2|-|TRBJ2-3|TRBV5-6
CASSSLGLAGPSGDTQYF
TGTGCCAGCAGCTCCCTGGGACTAGCGGGACCCAGCGGTGATACGCAGTATTTT
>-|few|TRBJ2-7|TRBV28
CASSTVYEQYF
TGTGCCAGCAGTACTGTATACGAGCAGTACTTC
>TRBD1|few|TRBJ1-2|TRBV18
CASSPPTGTAYGYTF
TGTGCCAGCTCACCACCGACCGGGACAGCCTATGGCTACACCTTC